The text below deals with one T cell receptor beta chain. Its binding antigen is unknown. No much larger clone is present one base from it, and per-base qualities are unavailable. Enrolling through a virtual design, the prospective study's participants ranged in age from roughly 18 to 100 years and lived across 24 United States geographic areas. Cohort assignment in the prospective study relied on participant-reported clinical history from a screening survey and a study questionnaire. For ImmuneRACE Cohort 3, a participant was defined as recovered based on two consecutive negative NP/OP PCR tests, clearance by a healthcare professional, or resolution of symptoms. In the prospective study, whole blood, serum and a nasopharyngeal or oropharyngeal swab were collected from each participant by mobile phlebotomists. Participants in the prospective study had the option to provide additional blood draws and questionnaires over a 2-month period. Before DNA extraction, blood samples from the prospective study were shipped at room temperature or frozen.

The sample originates from a study of blood T cell repertoires in COVID-19 (dated by TCRdb to 2020 to 2021). Regarding the study in general: The collaborator samples originated in the United States, Italy and Spain and spanned the acute and convalescent phases of COVID-19. Subjects who had been exposed to COVID-19, were actively infected with it, or had recovered from it provided the deeply sampled blood TCRbeta repertoires that made up the dataset. The repertoires were made available in a free public database intended to serve as a resource for research on the immune response to SARS-CoV-2. Where available, HLA class I and class II types were obtained from metadata supplied by the sample provider rather than from assay-based typing. The prospective study material was composed of cDNA or gDNA derived from T cells, B-cell-depleted T cells, or PBMCs. The sample metadata nearly always contained a de-identified subject ID, COVID-19 status, age in years and sex. Samples came from the ongoing ImmuneRACE study (first 160 participants) plus 1,254 subjects from 6 global collaborators. Results and caveats for the whole study, not just this receptor: The amount of clinical and demographic metadata varied by source and participant and was provided uncurated.

TCRbeta CDR3 regions were amplified from genomic DNA using the immunoSEQ Assay, a bias-controlled multiplex PCR. Regarding the original processing steps: Nucleated cell counts per sample were estimated from amplification of reference gene primers within the assay. To quantify the absolute abundance of each unique TCRbeta CDR3 rearrangement, sequence reads were collapsed and filtered. For each sample, productive Simpson clonality was calculated by taking the square root of Simpson's diversity index across productive rearrangements. The immuneACCESS repertoire file appears here via TCRdb, limited to in-frame rearrangements. These files lack a portion of the clones; in checked studies, under half of the deficit traces to unresolved V genes, and the cause of the others is not known. D and trimming were read from the DNA, whereas the V and J calls and clone size are those reported in that table. Within this sample are 200,000 to 250,000 clones, with 84% of them counted one time only. The ten top clones hold 6.8% of the sample.

From a lookup of the germline V gene, CDR1 and CDR2 are MDHEN and SYDVKM. V is pared back by 2 bases and J by 4 bases, with 14 bases lying between the germline termini. Its CDR3 holds 15 amino acids, cysteine through phenylalanine. The only DNA kept is the CDR3, 45 bases in frame from the first base. Sequenced input: PBMCs or T cells enriched from blood (not recorded which). This TCR was recovered from a woman aged 40 to 50 who had recovered from COVID-19. The rearranged chain carries TRBV28 and TRBJ1-1; a tentative D call is TRBD1 (5 bases match). Here the CDR3 is given as CASSLPLGGGTEAFF. The DNA sequence is as follows: TGTGCCAGCAGTTTACCTTTGGGGGGGGGCACTGAAGCTTTCTTT.